A selection of T cell receptor beta chains follows, all from one sample in a study of tumor-infiltrating lymphocytes in primary liver carcinoma. TCRdb re-derived calls from the multiplex PCR reads in MiXCR, one entry per CDR3 protein. The data hold roughly 30,000 distinct CDR3 sequences, with about three quarters observed a single time. The sequenced material came from liver tumor tissue from sampling region 5. All receptors come from a man aged 40-49 years with primary liver carcinoma and hepatitis B virus infection. Both conserved end residues are part of each CDR3. Fields, in order: V gene, D gene, clone size, J gene, CDR3 DNA, CDR3 protein. A D gene is named only where the DNA matches it firmly. A clone size is listed for some rows: how often the clone was seen (once, few, many), or a class if it is expanded.

>TRBV29-1|.|.|TRBJ1-6
TGCAGCGCCAGGGAGGCCCAAAATTCACCCCTCCACTTT
CSAREAQNSPLHF
>TRBV10-3|TRBD1|.|TRBJ1-4
TGTGCCATCAACGGGGACAGGGCCCCTAATGAAAAACTGTTTTTT
CAINGDRAPNEKLFF
>TRBV6-1|TRBD1|.|TRBJ2-7
TGTGAGAGCAGTGAGAGGGGGCAGGAGGACGAGCAGTACTTC
CESSERGQEDEQYF
>TRBV4-1|TRBD1|.|TRBJ2-7
TGCTCCAGCAGCCATGGACAGGGAGCCTACGAGCAGTACTTC
CSSSHGQGAYEQYF
>TRBV12-3/TRBV12-4|.|.|TRBJ2-7
TGTGCCAGAAGTTTTGGGACGGGACTTTTCTACGAGCTGTACTTC
CARSFGTGLFYELYF
>TRBV6-5|TRBD1|.|TRBJ2-1
TGTGCCAGCAATTACTCGACAGGGGGTCTAATAAATGAGCAGTTCTTC
CASNYSTGGLINEQFF
>TRBV11-1|.|.|TRBJ2-5
TGCGCTAGCAGCTTTAACCGGTGGCAGGAGACCCAGTACTTC
CASSFNRWQETQYF
>TRBV11-2|.|once|TRBJ2-2
TGTGCCAGTAGCATGACGGACACCGGGAAGCTGTTTTTT
CASSMTDTGKLFF
>TRBV5-6|.|.|TRBJ1-6
TGTGCCAGCAATTTGGTTGGACAGCGCAATTCACCCCTCCACTTT
CASNLVGQRNSPLHF
>TRBV6-6|TRBD1|.|TRBJ1-1
TGTGCCGGCAGTTCCACAGGACAGGGTAGCGGCGAAGCTTTCTTT
CAGSSTGQGSGEAFF
>TRBV28|.|once|TRBJ2-1
TGTGTCAGCAAGACAAGGTTGGGTCAGTACAATGAGCAGTTCTTC
CVSKTRLGQYNEQFF
>TRBV6-1|TRBD1|.|TRBJ2-2
TGTGCCAGCAGTGAGCGACAGGGTAACACCGAGGAGCTGCTTTTT
CASSERQGNTEELLF
>TRBV2|TRBD2|many|TRBJ2-2
TGTGCCAGCACGAGGCTAGCGGGGGAAAACACCGGGGAGCTGTTTTTT
CASTRLAGENTGELFF
>TRBV15|.|many|TRBJ2-7
TGTGCCACCAGCAGAGAGGACAATTACCTCTACGAGCAGTACTTC
CATSREDNYLYEQYF
>TRBV10-3|.|medium-sized|TRBJ1-1
TGTGCCATCAGTGGCACAGTGGACACTGAAGCTTTCTTT
CAISGTVDTEAFF
>TRBV4-2|TRBD2|few|TRBJ2-3
TGTGCCAGTAGCCAAGGAGGCGGGAGGGGGGATACGCAGTATTTT
CASSQGGGRGDTQYF
>TRBV11-2|.|.|TRBJ2-7
TGTGCCAGCAGCTTATCCTTCACGGAAGGGGACGAGCTGTACTTC
CASSLSFTEGDELYF
>TRBV11-2|.|.|TRBJ2-7
TGTGCCAGCAACTTCGAAGGGGCTAGTGAGCAGTACTTC
CASNFEGASEQYF
>TRBV6-6|TRBD2|few|TRBJ2-1
TGTGCCAGCAGTCCGATTACAAGCGGGACGGATGAGCAGTTCTTC
CASSPITSGTDEQFF
>TRBV6-1|.|.|TRBJ2-7
TGTGCCAGCATACAGGGATACGAGCATTACTTC
CASIQGYEHYF
>TRBV11-3|TRBD2|.|TRBJ2-3
TGTGTCAGCAGCTCCCCAGTGAGCGGGAGTCTGACAGATACGCAGTATTTT
CVSSSPVSGSLTDTQYF
>TRBV19|TRBD1|few|TRBJ1-1
TGTGCCAGTTCACCTACAGGGGTTTGGGGCACTGAAGCTTTCTTT
CASSPTGVWGTEAFF
>TRBV7-9|.|.|TRBJ2-5
TGTGCCAGCAGCTCACCGGGGATTAACGGAGGGTACCAAGAGACCCAGTACTTC
CASSSPGINGGYQETQYF
>TRBV4-1|TRBD2|.|TRBJ2-1
TGCGCCAGCAGCCAAGGACTAGCTGATAGCTCCTACAATGAGCAGTTCTTC
CASSQGLADSSYNEQFF
>TRBV11-2|.|.|TRBJ2-7
TGTGCCAGCGGTTTAGCAACCATCTACGAGCAGTACTTC
CASGLATIYEQYF
>TRBV10-3|.|.|TRBJ2-3
TGTGCCATCAATGAGACCCGGACTAACGGGAATGGAACAGATACGCAGTATTTT
CAINETRTNGNGTDTQYF
>TRBV4-3|.|.|TRBJ2-1
TGCGCCAACAGCCAAGGAACCAGAAAAGGCAATGAGCAGTCCTTC
CANSQGTRKGNEQSF
>TRBV11-2|TRBD2|.|TRBJ2-5
TGTGCCATCAGCAAAACTCCTGGCGGGGGGGAAGAGACCCAGTATTTC
CAISKTPGGGEETQYF
>TRBV11-2|.|once|TRBJ2-7
TGTGCCAGCAGCCCCCATCGCCTGACCTACGAACAGTACTTC
CASSPHRLTYEQYF
>TRBV5-4|TRBD2|.|TRBJ2-7
TGTGCCAGCAGCCCCACTAGCGGGTGCGTCGACGAGCAGTACTTC
CASSPTSGCVDEQYF
>TRBV28|.|many|TRBJ1-1
TGTGCCAGCAGGATACACTCGAACACTGAAGCTTTCTTT
CASRIHSNTEAFF
>TRBV11-1|.|few|TRBJ2-2
TGTGCCAGCAGCTTTACTGGTGTTACCGTGGAGCTGTTTTTT
CASSFTGVTVELFF
>TRBV29-1|TRBD2|.|TRBJ2-3
TGCAGCGTCCTAATCGGGAGGGGAACAGATACGCAGTATTTT
CSVLIGRGTDTQYF
>TRBV4-2|.|many|TRBJ2-1
TGTGCCAGCAGCCAAGGGGACAGCGGGGTTTACAATGAGCAGTTCTTC
CASSQGDSGVYNEQFF
>TRBV5-1|.|many|TRBJ2-1
TGCGCCAGCAGTTATACCGGGCTCCAGTGGAATGAGCAGTTCTTC
CASSYTGLQWNEQFF
>TRBV11-3|.|.|TRBJ2-7
TGTTCCAGTAGCTTAACACCCGGCGGCGAGCAGTACTTC
CSSSLTPGGEQYF
>TRBV12-3/TRBV12-4|.|.|TRBJ2-2
TGTGCCAGCACTAAAGGGGGAATTTTAACCGGGGAGCTGTTTTTT
CASTKGGILTGELFF
>TRBV4-2|TRBD2|.|TRBJ2-3
TGTGCCAGCAGCCAAGTGGCGCTTCTAGCGGGAGCGATAGATACACGGTATTTT
CASSQVALLAGAIDTRYF
>TRBV29-1|.|.|TRBJ1-2
TGCAGCGTTGATGATCAAGGGGGTGGCTACGCCTTC
CSVDDQGGGYAF
>TRBV6-6|TRBD2|.|TRBJ2-5
TGTACCAGCAGTCCCCATAGCGGGAGGGCCGGGGAGACCCAGTACTTC
CTSSPHSGRAGETQYF
>TRBV6-1|TRBD1|.|TRBJ2-1
TGTGCCAGCAGAGTCAGGACAGGGGGGTACAATGAGTATTTCTTC
CASRVRTGGYNEYFF